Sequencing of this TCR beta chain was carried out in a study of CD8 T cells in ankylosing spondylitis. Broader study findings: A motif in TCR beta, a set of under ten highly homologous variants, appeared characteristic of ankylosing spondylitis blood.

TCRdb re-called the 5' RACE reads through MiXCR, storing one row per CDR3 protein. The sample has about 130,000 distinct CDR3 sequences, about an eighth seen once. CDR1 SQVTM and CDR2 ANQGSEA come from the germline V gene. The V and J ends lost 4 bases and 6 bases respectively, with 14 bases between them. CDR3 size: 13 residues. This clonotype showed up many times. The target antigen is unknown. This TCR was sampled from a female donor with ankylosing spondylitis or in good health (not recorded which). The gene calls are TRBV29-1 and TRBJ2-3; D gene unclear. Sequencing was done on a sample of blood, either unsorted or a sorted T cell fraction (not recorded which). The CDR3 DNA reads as TGCAGCGTTGGTGGCAGGCTGCGGGATACGCAGTATTTT. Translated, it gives CSVGGRLRDTQYF.